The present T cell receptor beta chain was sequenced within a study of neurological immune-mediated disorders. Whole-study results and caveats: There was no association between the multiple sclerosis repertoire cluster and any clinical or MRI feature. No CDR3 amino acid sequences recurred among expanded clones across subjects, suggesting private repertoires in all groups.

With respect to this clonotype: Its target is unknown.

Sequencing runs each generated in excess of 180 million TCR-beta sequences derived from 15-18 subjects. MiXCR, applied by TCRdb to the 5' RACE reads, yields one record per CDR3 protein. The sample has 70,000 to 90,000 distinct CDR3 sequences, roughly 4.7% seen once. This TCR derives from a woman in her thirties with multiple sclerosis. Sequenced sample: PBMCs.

For the CDR3, the DNA is TGTGCCAGCAGCGTAGCCGGGGCCCTTACCACTGAAGCTTTCTTT. This sequence encodes CASSVAGALTTEAFF. The gene calls are TRBV9 and TRBJ1-1; a weak D match, TRBD1 (5 bases). Germline V gene lookup returns CDR1 SGDLS and CDR2 YYNGEE. This CDR3 comprises 15 residues. With 0 bases removed from V and 4 bases from J, the gap between germline ends came to 13 bases. Using reference TRBV9 and TRBJ1-1 for the parts outside the CDR3, the full variable domain is DSGVTQTPKHLITATGQRVTLRCSPRSGDLSVYWYQQSLDQGLQFLIQYYNGEERAKGNILERFSAQQFPDLHSELNLSSLELGDSALYFCASSVAGALTTEAFFGQGTRLTVV.